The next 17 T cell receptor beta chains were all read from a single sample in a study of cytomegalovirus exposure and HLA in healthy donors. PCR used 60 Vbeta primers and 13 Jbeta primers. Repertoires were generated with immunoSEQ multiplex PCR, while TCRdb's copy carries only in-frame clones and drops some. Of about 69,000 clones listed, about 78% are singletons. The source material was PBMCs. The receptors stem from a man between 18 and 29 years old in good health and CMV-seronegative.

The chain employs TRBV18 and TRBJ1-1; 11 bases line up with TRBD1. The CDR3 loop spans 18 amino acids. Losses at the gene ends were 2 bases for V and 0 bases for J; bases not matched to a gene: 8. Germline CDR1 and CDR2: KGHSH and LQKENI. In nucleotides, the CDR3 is TGTGCCAGCTCACCAGGACAGGGGGCTCCCTTGGTGAACACTGAAGCTTTCTTT. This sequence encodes CASSPGQGAPLVNTEAFF.

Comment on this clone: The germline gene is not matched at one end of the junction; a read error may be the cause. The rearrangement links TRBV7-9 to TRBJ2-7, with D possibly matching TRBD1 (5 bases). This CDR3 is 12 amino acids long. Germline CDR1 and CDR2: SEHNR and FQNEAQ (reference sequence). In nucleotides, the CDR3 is TGTTCCAGCAGCTCAACAGGTTACGAGCAGTACTTC. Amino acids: CSSSSTGYEQYF.

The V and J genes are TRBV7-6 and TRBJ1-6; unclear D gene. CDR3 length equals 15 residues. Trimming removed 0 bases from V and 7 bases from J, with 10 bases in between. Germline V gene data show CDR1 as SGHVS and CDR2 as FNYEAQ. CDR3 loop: CASSLARPENSPLHF. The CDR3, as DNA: TGTGCCAGCAGCTTAGCGCGGCCGGAAAATTCACCCCTCCACTTT. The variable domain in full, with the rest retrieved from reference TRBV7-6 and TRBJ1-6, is GAGVSQSPRYKVTKRGQDVALRCDPISGHVSLYWYRQALGQGPEFLTYFNYEAQQDKSGLPNDRFSAERPEGSISTLTIQRTEQRDSAMYRCASSLARPENSPLHFGNGTRLTVT.

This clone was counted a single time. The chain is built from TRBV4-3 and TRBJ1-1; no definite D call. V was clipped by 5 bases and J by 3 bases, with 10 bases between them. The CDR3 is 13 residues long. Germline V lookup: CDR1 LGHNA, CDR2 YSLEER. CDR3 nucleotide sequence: TGCGCCAGCAGCATCCAAGCGGACACTGAAGCTTTCTTT. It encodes CASSIQADTEAFF.

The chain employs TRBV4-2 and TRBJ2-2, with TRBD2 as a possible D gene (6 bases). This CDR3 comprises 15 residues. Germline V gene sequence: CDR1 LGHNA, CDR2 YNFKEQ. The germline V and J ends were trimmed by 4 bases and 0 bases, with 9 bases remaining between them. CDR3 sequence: CASSRGVTNTGELFF. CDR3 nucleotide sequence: TGTGCCAGCAGCCGGGGGGTCACGAACACCGGGGAGCTGTTTTTT.

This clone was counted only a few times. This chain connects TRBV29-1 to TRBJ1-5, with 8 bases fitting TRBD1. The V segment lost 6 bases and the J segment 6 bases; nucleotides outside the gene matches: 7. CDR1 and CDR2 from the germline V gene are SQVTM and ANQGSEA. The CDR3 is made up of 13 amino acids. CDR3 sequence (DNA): TGCAGCGTCCCGGGACAGGCGGGTCAGCCCCAGCATTTT. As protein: CSVPGQAGQPQHF.

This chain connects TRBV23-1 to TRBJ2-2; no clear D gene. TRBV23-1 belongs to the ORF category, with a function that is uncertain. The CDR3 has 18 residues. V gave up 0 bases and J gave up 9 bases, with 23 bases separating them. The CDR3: CASSQSIDTYSVVWELFF. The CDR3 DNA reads TGCGCCAGCAGTCAATCTATTGATACCTATTCGGTAGTGTGGGAGCTGTTTTTT.

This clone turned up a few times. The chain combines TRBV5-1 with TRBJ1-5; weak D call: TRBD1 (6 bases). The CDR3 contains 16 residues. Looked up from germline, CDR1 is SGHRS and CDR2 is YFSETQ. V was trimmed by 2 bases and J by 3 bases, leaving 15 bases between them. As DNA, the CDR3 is TGCGCCAGCAGCTTCAGACAGGTTTGGGACAATCAGCCCCAGCATTTT. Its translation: CASSFRQVWDNQPQHF.

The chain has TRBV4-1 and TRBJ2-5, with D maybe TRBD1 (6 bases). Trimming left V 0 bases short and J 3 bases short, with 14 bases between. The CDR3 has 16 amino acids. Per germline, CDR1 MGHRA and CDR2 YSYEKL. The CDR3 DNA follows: TGCGCCAGCAGCCAAGATAGGAACAGGGATGAAGAGACCCAGTACTTC. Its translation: CASSQDRNRDEETQYF.

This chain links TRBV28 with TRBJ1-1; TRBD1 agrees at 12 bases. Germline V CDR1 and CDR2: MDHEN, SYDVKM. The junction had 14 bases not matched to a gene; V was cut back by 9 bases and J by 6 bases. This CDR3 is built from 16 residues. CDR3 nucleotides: TGTGCCAGTCCCGGGACAGGGGGCAACTTCAACTCTGAAGCTTTCTTT. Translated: CASPGTGGNFNSEAFF.

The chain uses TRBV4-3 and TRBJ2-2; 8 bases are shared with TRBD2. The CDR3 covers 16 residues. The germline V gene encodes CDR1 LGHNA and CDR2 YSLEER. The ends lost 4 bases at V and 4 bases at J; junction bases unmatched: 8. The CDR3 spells CASSPDGRGVTGELFF. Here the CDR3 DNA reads TGCGCCAGCAGCCCCGACGGGCGGGGGGTCACCGGGGAGCTGTTTTTT.

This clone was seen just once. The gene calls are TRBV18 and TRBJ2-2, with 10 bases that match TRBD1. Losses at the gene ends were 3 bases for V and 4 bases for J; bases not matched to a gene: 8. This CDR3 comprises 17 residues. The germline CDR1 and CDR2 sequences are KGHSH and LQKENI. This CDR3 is CASSPPGTGAGTGELFF. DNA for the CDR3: TGTGCCAGCTCACCGCCCGGGACAGGGGCGGGCACCGGGGAGCTGTTTTTT. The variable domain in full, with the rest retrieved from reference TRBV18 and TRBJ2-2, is NAGVMQNPRHLVRRRGQEARLRCSPMKGHSHVYWYRQLPEEGLKFMVYLQKENIIDESGMPKERFSAEFPKEGPSILRIQQVVRGDSAAYFCASSPPGTGAGTGELFFGEGSRLTVL.

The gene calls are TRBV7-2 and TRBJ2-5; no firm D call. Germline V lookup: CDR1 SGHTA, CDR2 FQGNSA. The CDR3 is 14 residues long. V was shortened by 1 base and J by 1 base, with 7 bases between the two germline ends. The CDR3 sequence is CASSLGAVQETQYF. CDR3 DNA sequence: TGTGCCAGCAGCTTAGGGGCAGTCCAAGAGACCCAGTACTTC.

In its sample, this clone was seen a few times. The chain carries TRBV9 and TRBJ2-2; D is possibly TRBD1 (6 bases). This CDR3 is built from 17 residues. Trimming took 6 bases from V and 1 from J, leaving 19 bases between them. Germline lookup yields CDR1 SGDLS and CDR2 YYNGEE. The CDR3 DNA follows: TGTGCCAGCACCCCCACCTTGGGGACATGGAACACCGGGGAGCTGTTTTTT. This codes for CASTPTLGTWNTGELFF.

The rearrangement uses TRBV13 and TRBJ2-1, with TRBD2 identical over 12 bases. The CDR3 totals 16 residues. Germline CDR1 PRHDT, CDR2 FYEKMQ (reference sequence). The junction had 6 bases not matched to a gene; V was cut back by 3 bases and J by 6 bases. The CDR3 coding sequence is TGTGCCAGCAGCTTCTCTAGCGGGGGGGGTGGCAATGAGCAGTTCTTC. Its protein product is CASSFSSGGGGNEQFF.

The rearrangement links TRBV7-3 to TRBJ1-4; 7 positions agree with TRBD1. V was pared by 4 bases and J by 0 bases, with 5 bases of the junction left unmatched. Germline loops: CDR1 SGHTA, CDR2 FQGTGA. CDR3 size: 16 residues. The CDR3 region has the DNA TGTGCCAGCAGCTCGACAGGGAAAACAACTAATGAAAAACTGTTTTTT. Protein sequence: CASSSTGKTTNEKLFF.

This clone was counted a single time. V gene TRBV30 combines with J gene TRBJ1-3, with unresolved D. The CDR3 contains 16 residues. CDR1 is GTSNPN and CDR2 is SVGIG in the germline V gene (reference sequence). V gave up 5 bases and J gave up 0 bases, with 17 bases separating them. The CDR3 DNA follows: TGTGCCTGGGCCCCACTAGACGTTTACTCTGGAAACACCATATATTTT. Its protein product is CAWAPLDVYSGNTIYF.